Detailed here is one T cell receptor (beta chain). Data came from immunoSEQ multiplex PCR; TCRdb stores just in-frame clones and leaves some out. The sample has about 89,000 clones; approximately 81% are singletons. These data come from a study of control samples from healthy donors and cancer patients. CDR1 is GTSNPN and CDR2 is SVGIG in the germline V gene (reference sequence). V gave up 2 bases and J gave up 6 bases; unmatched junction bases: 12. The CDR3 has 15 amino acids. The sequenced sample consisted of blood. The sequence derives from a woman between 40 and 55 years old in good health. V is TRBV30 and J is TRBJ1-1; 7 bases fit TRBD1. This chain's CDR3 is CAWSLYTGVPPEAFF. The DNA of the CDR3 is TGTGCCTGGAGTCTATATACAGGGGTGCCTCCTGAAGCTTTCTTT.